This T cell receptor (beta chain) appears in the sequencing data of a study of post-analysis software for immune sequencing data. Across the study: Relapsing-remitting, secondary progressive and progressive-relapsing forms made up the multiple sclerosis disease courses.

Concerning this clonotype: Its antigen is not known. At one of its ends the junction is not consistent with the germline gene, which may arise from a read error.

Sequencing libraries made from TCR beta cDNA carried unique molecular identifiers. Yield was roughly 500,000 cDNA molecules from 1 to 10 million T cells. TCRdb reprocessed the PCR reads with MiXCR, giving one entry per CDR3 protein. The table lists approximately 730,000 distinct CDR3 sequences, approximately 44% of them singletons, with roughly 4.4% in the top ten. Whole-study results and caveats: Co-batched samples clustered tightly together by F measure. Compared with controls, patients had more of roughly five TRBV segments, including TRBV5-6, TRBV5-1 and TRBV20-1. Compared with controls, patients showed significantly lower normalized Chao1 diversity.

The CDR3 runs 13 residues. The sequencing input was blood. The chain has TRBV12-3 or TRBV12-4 and TRBJ2-7, with 11 bases fitting TRBD2. The clonotype comes from a girl aged 10 to 17 with multiple sclerosis. The CDR3 here is CVSSGLAGYEQYF. The CDR3 coding sequence is TGTGTCAGCAGTGGACTAGCGGGCTACGAGCAGTACTTC.